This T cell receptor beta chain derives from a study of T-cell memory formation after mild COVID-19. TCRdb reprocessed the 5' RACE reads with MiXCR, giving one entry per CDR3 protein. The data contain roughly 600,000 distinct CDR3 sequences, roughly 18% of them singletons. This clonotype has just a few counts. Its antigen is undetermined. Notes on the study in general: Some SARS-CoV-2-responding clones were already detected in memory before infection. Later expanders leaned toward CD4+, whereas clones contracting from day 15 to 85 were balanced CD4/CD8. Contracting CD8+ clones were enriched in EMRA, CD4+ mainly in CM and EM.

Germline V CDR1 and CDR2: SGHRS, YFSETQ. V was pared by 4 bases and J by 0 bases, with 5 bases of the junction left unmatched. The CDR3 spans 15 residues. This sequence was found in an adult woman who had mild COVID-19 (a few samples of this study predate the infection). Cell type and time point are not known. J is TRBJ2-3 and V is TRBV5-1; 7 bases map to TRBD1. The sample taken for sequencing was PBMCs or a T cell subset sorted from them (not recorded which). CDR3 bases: TGCGCCAGCAGCGCCCGACAGGGTAGCACAGATACGCAGTATTTT. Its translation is CASSARQGSTDTQYF.